The present entry profiles one T cell receptor (beta chain) with its context. Reverse transcription used roughly 0.45 to 1 ug RNA and random hexamers. TCRdb independently ran MiXCR on the immunoSEQ multiplex PCR reads; one entry per CDR3 protein. The table includes 100,000 or so distinct CDR3 sequences, 85% to 95% detected once. This CDR3 has 17 amino acids. J was trimmed by 7 bases and V by 2 bases; bases with no gene match: 5. This specimen comes from a study of CD8 T cells in Susac syndrome. The rearrangement joins TRBV12-3 or TRBV12-4 to TRBJ2-1; the match to TRBD2 covers 16 bases. Sequences were obtained from CD4+ T cells from PBMCs. The sequence was collected from a human donor with Susac syndrome. The CDR3 loop is CASSLKGTSGGENEQFF. CDR3 sequence (DNA): TGTGCCAGCAGTTTAAAAGGGACTAGCGGGGGGGAAAATGAGCAGTTCTTC.